This paragraph covers one T cell receptor beta chain sequence. The sample comes from a study of cytomegalovirus exposure and HLA in healthy donors. The PCR was carried out with 60 Vbeta primers and 13 Jbeta primers. The repertoire was sequenced with immunoSEQ multiplex PCR; TCRdb's copy has only in-frame clones and lacks some. The sample lists about 170,000 clones; about four fifths were seen once. The source is a woman younger than 35 in good health and CMV-seropositive. The sample was PBMCs.

The CDR3 sequence is CASSLTSGGQSSGANVLTF. The CDR3 DNA reads TGTGCCAGCAGCTTAACCTCGGGGGGGCAAAGCTCTGGGGCCAACGTCCTGACTTTC. The rearrangement uses TRBV7-3 and TRBJ2-6; 8 bases fit TRBD2. The V gene's germline CDR1 is SGHTA and CDR2 FQGTGA. Trimming cost V 0 bases and J 0 bases; bases outside gene matches: 7. The CDR3 covers 19 residues.